This is a list of T cell receptor beta chains from one sample in a study of blood T cell repertoires in COVID-19. This table comes from immunoSEQ multiplex PCR, and its TCRdb copy is limited to in-frame clones, with some not included. The sample includes approximately 28,000 clones, roughly 90% of them seen just once. Sample: peripheral blood. The source is a human donor in a cohort sampled during active COVID-19. Both conserved end residues are part of each CDR3. The D gene is left open where the match is weak. Part of the rows lack a size; the others show once, few, many or a class for expanded clones.

V	J	D	size	DNA	CDR3
TRBV10-3	TRBJ1-1	NA	NA	TGTGCCATCAGTGAGGGGGTGGTCGGGGGGACTGAAGCTTTCTTT	CAISEGVVGGTEAFF
TRBV2	TRBJ2-1	TRBD1	NA	TGTGCCAGCACTCGAGGGGGCATTCAGAATGAGCAGTTCTTC	CASTRGGIQNEQFF
TRBV7-9	TRBJ1-2	NA	NA	TGTGCCAGCAGAGCAGGGTTCTACGGCTACACCTTC	CASRAGFYGYTF
TRBV7-9	TRBJ2-5	NA	NA	TGTGCCAGCACCACACGGGACACCCAAGAGACCCAGTACTTC	CASTTRDTQETQYF
TRBV5-1	TRBJ2-4	TRBD1	NA	TGCGCCAGCAGCTTTACACAGGGGCTAGGTCCCAAAAACATTCAGTACTTC	CASSFTQGLGPKNIQYF
TRBV5-6	TRBJ2-1	TRBD2	NA	TGTGCCAGCAGCCCCAAAACTAGCGGGGTTTACAATGAGCAGTTCTTC	CASSPKTSGVYNEQFF
TRBV5-1	TRBJ2-3	TRBD2	NA	TGCGCCAGCAGCTTGGCTAGCGGGGGGGCCGGTGGCACAGATACGCAGTATTTT	CASSLASGGAGGTDTQYF
TRBV4-2	TRBJ1-4	TRBD1	NA	TGTGCCAGCAGCCTCTGGACAGGGGGAGCTAATGAAAAACTGTTTTTT	CASSLWTGGANEKLFF
TRBV6-5	TRBJ1-3	TRBD1	NA	TGTGCCAGCAGTCCGGGACAGACCCATGGAAACACCATATATTTT	CASSPGQTHGNTIYF
TRBV5-1	TRBJ2-3	NA	NA	TGCGCCAGCAGCTTGGAGAGGGGGGGAAGCACAGATACGCAGTATTTT	CASSLERGGSTDTQYF
TRBV5-4	TRBJ1-5	TRBD1	NA	TGTGCCAGCAGCTCGGGACAGGGGTCCAATCAGCCCCAGCATTTT	CASSSGQGSNQPQHF
TRBV29-1	TRBJ1-2	TRBD1	NA	TGCAGCGGCAGAACCGGGACAGGGGGCGCGGATGGCTACACCTTC	CSGRTGTGGADGYTF
TRBV6-5	TRBJ2-3	NA	NA	TGTGCCAGTGCGCTATTAGCAGATACGCAGTATTTT	CASALLADTQYF
TRBV27	TRBJ1-2	NA	NA	TGTGCCAGCAGTTTCGACCCAGGGTATGGCTACACCTTC	CASSFDPGYGYTF
TRBV19	TRBJ2-3	NA	NA	TGTGCCAGTAGTATAGCTGGGGGGGCAGGAGATACGCAGTATTTT	CASSIAGGAGDTQYF
TRBV10-3	TRBJ1-4	TRBD1	NA	TGTGCCATCAGTAATCAGGGGGCAGGAACTAATGAAAAACTGTTTTTT	CAISNQGAGTNEKLFF
TRBV4-2	TRBJ1-5	NA	NA	TGTGCCAGCAGCCAAGATCGGGGGGCATCTCAGCCCCAGCATTTT	CASSQDRGASQPQHF
TRBV3-1/TRBV3-2	TRBJ2-6	TRBD1	NA	TGTGCCAGCAGCCCGGTGGACAGGTCGATCTCTGGGGCCAACGTCCTGACTTTC	CASSPVDRSISGANVLTF
TRBV19	TRBJ2-3	NA	NA	TGTGCCAGTAGTATAGTCGGGATGAAGTCAGATACGCAGTATTTT	CASSIVGMKSDTQYF
TRBV6-5	TRBJ1-1	NA	NA	TGTGCCAGCAGTTACAGGGCACTAGCTGAAGCTTTCTTT	CASSYRALAEAFF
TRBV18	TRBJ1-2	TRBD1	NA	TGTGCCAGCTCCCCGGACAGGGTATATGGCTACACCTTC	CASSPDRVYGYTF
TRBV9	TRBJ1-5	TRBD1	NA	TGTGCCAGCAGCGGTGGGACAGGGGATTATAGCAATCAGCCCCAGCATTTT	CASSGGTGDYSNQPQHF
TRBV4-1	TRBJ1-4	TRBD1	NA	TGCGCCAGCAGCCATAGGGACAGGGGCCTAAAACTGTTTTTT	CASSHRDRGLKLFF
TRBV19	TRBJ2-7	NA	NA	TGTGCCAGTAGTCGTCCGGGCTCCTACGAGCAGTACTTC	CASSRPGSYEQYF
TRBV10-2	TRBJ1-2	TRBD1	NA	TGCGCCAGCAGGACAGGGGGCGCCGATGGCTACACCTTC	CASRTGGADGYTF
TRBV9	TRBJ1-1	NA	NA	TGTGCCAGCAGCGCCGTGAACACTGAAGCTTTCTTT	CASSAVNTEAFF
TRBV6-1	TRBJ2-7	TRBD2	NA	TGTGCCAGCAGTGAAGTTGGGACTAGCGGCTTTACGGGCTCCTACGAGCAGTACTTC	CASSEVGTSGFTGSYEQYF
TRBV13	TRBJ2-1	TRBD1	once	TGTGCCAGCAGCTCCCCCCCCGTAGGGACAGGGAGCGATGAGCAGTTCTTC	CASSSPPVGTGSDEQFF
TRBV21-1	TRBJ1-6	NA	once	TGTGCCAGCAGCCTGGAGGTCGAGGACTGCGCCTCCTATAATTCACCCCTCCACTTT	CASSLEVEDCASYNSPLHF
TRBV18	TRBJ2-5	NA	NA	TGTGCCAGCTCACCACCTGGGCGAGAGACCCAGTACTTC	CASSPPGRETQYF
TRBV5-1	TRBJ1-6	TRBD1	NA	TGCGCCAGCAGCTTGGGGGACAGGGGCGCGATGTATAATTCACCCCTCCACTTT	CASSLGDRGAMYNSPLHF
TRBV18	TRBJ2-3	NA	NA	TGTGCCAGCTCCCACAGGAGAAACACAGATACGCAGTATTTT	CASSHRRNTDTQYF
TRBV6-2/TRBV6-3	TRBJ1-5	NA	NA	TGTGCCAGCAGTTACTACAGGCAGGACCAGCCCCAGCATTTT	CASSYYRQDQPQHF
TRBV7-8	TRBJ1-5	NA	NA	TGTGCCAGCAGCTTAGAATTAGATCAGCCCCAGCATTTT	CASSLELDQPQHF
TRBV24-1	TRBJ2-3	TRBD1	NA	TGTGCCACCAGGGGACAGGGAATGGATACGCAGTATTTT	CATRGQGMDTQYF
TRBV6-2/TRBV6-3	TRBJ1-1	NA	NA	TGTGCCAGCAGCCCTTGGGAGGACACTGAAGCTTTCTTT	CASSPWEDTEAFF
TRBV6-6	TRBJ1-2	TRBD1	NA	TGTGCCAGCAGTTACACAGGGGAGGTTCAGGGCTACACCTTC	CASSYTGEVQGYTF
TRBV18	TRBJ1-3	NA	NA	TGTGCCAGCTCACCCCCGACAACTTCCTCTGGAAACACCATATATTTT	CASSPPTTSSGNTIYF
TRBV6-4	TRBJ2-6	NA	NA	TGTGCCAGCAGTGAAGAACTGAGCTCTGGGGCCAACGTCCTGACTTTC	CASSEELSSGANVLTF
TRBV10-3	TRBJ2-7	TRBD2	NA	TGTGCCATCGGGAACGGGACTAGGGTCTACGAGCAGTACTTC	CAIGNGTRVYEQYF
TRBV10-2	TRBJ2-2	NA	NA	TGCGCCAGCAGTCTCCCCGGGGAGCTGTTTTTT	CASSLPGELFF
TRBV19	TRBJ1-1	NA	NA	TGTGCCAGTAGTATGGGACACCCGAGCGGTGCTTTCTTT	CASSMGHPSGAFF
TRBV12-3/TRBV12-4	TRBJ1-5	NA	NA	TGTGCCAGCAAGTCGGGGGGGCCCCAGCATTTT	CASKSGGPQHF
TRBV14	TRBJ2-5	TRBD1	NA	TGTGCCAGCAGCCACGACTGGCGGACAGGGGGAGGAGAGACCCAGTACTTC	CASSHDWRTGGGETQYF
TRBV7-8	TRBJ2-7	TRBD1	once	TGTGCCAGCAGCCCCGACAGGGGCGAGCAGTACTTC	CASSPDRGEQYF
TRBV24-1	TRBJ2-7	TRBD2	NA	TGTGCCACCAGTGACACAACTAGCGCCGAGCAGTACTTC	CATSDTTSAEQYF
TRBV6-5	TRBJ2-2	TRBD2	NA	TGTGCCAGCAGCTGGACTAGCGGTCGCTCCGGGGAGCTGTTTTTT	CASSWTSGRSGELFF
TRBV4-1	TRBJ1-1	TRBD1	NA	TGCGCCAGCAGCCCTATCGACAGGGTCCTGCCTGAAGCTTTCTTT	CASSPIDRVLPEAFF
TRBV5-1	TRBJ1-4	NA	once	TGCGCCAGCAAATGGACAGAGAAGAATGAAAAACTGTTTTTT	CASKWTEKNEKLFF
TRBV9	TRBJ2-7	NA	NA	TGTGCCAGCAGCGTAGCAGGGGTGGGTTACGAGCAGTACTTC	CASSVAGVGYEQYF
TRBV20-1	TRBJ1-2	NA	NA	TGCAGTCCAGGACAGTATGGCTACACCTTC	CSPGQYGYTF
TRBV6-1	TRBJ1-2	TRBD1	NA	TGTGCCAGCAGTGGGACAGGGGCCCGTGCGGACTATGGCTACACCTTC	CASSGTGARADYGYTF
TRBV5-1	TRBJ1-1	TRBD1	NA	TGCGCCAGCGGACAGGGCTTTGAAGCTTTCTTT	CASGQGFEAFF
TRBV5-4	TRBJ1-1	TRBD1	NA	TGTGCCAGCAGCCGTCCCCCAGGGGGCGTGGAGAACACTGAAGCTTTCTTT	CASSRPPGGVENTEAFF
TRBV7-9	TRBJ1-2	TRBD1	NA	TGTGCCAGCAGCCAGGGACAGGGGTTTGGCTACACCTTC	CASSQGQGFGYTF
TRBV5-1	TRBJ2-2	TRBD2	NA	TGCGCCAGCAGCTTGATTATCGGACTAGCGGGGGGGCCCACCGGGGAGCTGTTTTTT	CASSLIIGLAGGPTGELFF
TRBV10-3	TRBJ1-2	TRBD1	NA	TGTGCCATTAGCGCGGGACAGGGAATGGATGGCTACACCTTC	CAISAGQGMDGYTF
TRBV10-3	TRBJ2-1	TRBD1	once	TGTGCCATCAGGGAGCCGGGGACAGGGTCGGTAAATGAGCAGTTCTTC	CAIREPGTGSVNEQFF